These 24 T cell receptor beta chains came from one sample sequenced in a study of T cell repertoires in aging, cancer and after chemotherapy. TCR beta rearrangements were amplified from peripheral blood genomic DNA. A mixed TRB-A/B primer pool amplified rearranged TRB by multiplex touch-down PCR. A single record per CDR3 protein comes from TCRdb applying MiXCR to the multiplex PCR reads. The table shows about 9,200 distinct CDR3 sequences, with about two fifths occurring only once. The sequenced sample consisted of blood. All receptors come from a human donor in good health.

This chain joins TRBV6-1 and TRBJ1-4, with TRBD1 identical over 8 bases. V trimming: 1 base; J trimming: 7 bases; junction bases outside the gene matches: 2. Germline V gene data show CDR1 as MNHNS and CDR2 as SASEGT. The CDR3 contains 14 residues. CDR3 nucleotides: TGTGCCAGCAGTGAAGGGACAGGGTTTGAAAAACTGTTTTTT. This sequence encodes CASSEGTGFEKLFF.

In this sample, this clonotype turned up a few times. The gene calls are TRBV18 and TRBJ2-7, with D uncertain. The CDR3 covers 14 residues. Per the germline V gene, CDR1 is KGHSH and CDR2 is LQKENI. The V and J ends lost 4 bases and 5 bases respectively, with 15 bases between them. The CDR3 DNA reads as TGTGCCAGCTCACGGGCCTTCCCGCAGGACGAGCAGTACTTC. As protein: CASSRAFPQDEQYF. Full variable domain (remainder filled in from reference TRBV18 and TRBJ2-7): NAGVMQNPRHLVRRRGQEARLRCSPMKGHSHVYWYRQLPEEGLKFMVYLQKENIIDESGMPKERFSAEFPKEGPSILRIQQVVRGDSAAYFCASSRAFPQDEQYFGPGTRLTVT.

In its sample, this clonotype is medium-sized. The rearrangement joins TRBV29-1 to TRBJ2-2; tentative D call: TRBD1 (6 bases). V lost 5 bases and J lost 4, with 11 bases in between. This CDR3 has 13 amino acids. Looked up from germline, CDR1 is SQVTM and CDR2 is ANQGSEA. In DNA, the CDR3 is TGCAGCGTTAGGACAGAGCCCACCGGGGAGCTGTTTTTT. Protein: CSVRTEPTGELFF.

The chain uses TRBV10-3 and TRBJ2-5; TRBD2 aligns across 11 bases. The CDR3 has 15 residues. Germline V CDR1 and CDR2: ENHRY, SYGVKD. J gave up 2 bases and V 6 bases, and 5 bases lay outside the gene matches. CDR3 DNA: TGTGCCATCAGGGGGGGACTAGCGGAGCAAGAGACCCAGTACTTC. This gives the protein CAIRGGLAEQETQYF.

Points on this clonotype: A much larger clone differs from this one at a single base, so this may be a read error. The chain couples TRBV29-1 to TRBJ2-7; either TRBD1 or TRBD2 may supply D (5 bases each). V dropped 7 bases and J dropped 5 bases, with 12 bases sitting between them. The CDR3 spans 11 residues. CDR1 is SQVTM and CDR2 is ANQGSEA in the germline V gene. CDR3 coding DNA: TGCAGCGCCTCGCAGGGAGACGAGCAGTACTTC. Amino acid sequence: CSASQGDEQYF.

By share of the sample, this clonotype is medium-sized. The chain is built from TRBV19 and TRBJ2-7; 7 bases line up with TRBD1. This CDR3 region has 15 residues. Germline lookup yields CDR1 LNHDA and CDR2 SQIVND (reference sequence). V lost 4 bases and J lost 0; bases outside the gene matches: 6. The CDR3 loop reads CASSRTGSTSYEQYF. The CDR3 bases are TGTGCCAGTAGTAGGACAGGCTCGACCTCCTACGAGCAGTACTTC.

J is TRBJ2-7 and V is TRBV6-5; D remains unclear. The CDR3 covers 15 residues. Trimming cost V 4 bases and J 2 bases, with 15 bases left between them. CDR1 and CDR2 from the germline V gene are MNHEY and SVGAGI. DNA for the CDR3: TGTGCCAGCAGTTCAAATCAGATAAACCCCTACGAGCAGTACTTC. Protein sequence: CASSSNQINPYEQYF.

This CDR3 is CASSTRETQYF. The CDR3 coding sequence is TGTGCCAGCAGCACCCGAGAGACCCAGTACTTC. The chain combines TRBV6-5 with TRBJ2-5; D not resolved. Germline CDR1 and CDR2: MNHEY and SVGAGI. This CDR3 is 11 amino acids long. Trimming shortened V by 6 bases and J by 4 bases, and 6 bases separated the two germline ends.

The CDR3 is CASSSTSGRTEQYF. The CDR3 nucleotides are TGTGCCAGCAGCTCGACTAGCGGGAGAACCGAGCAGTACTTC. The gene calls are TRBV7-9 and TRBJ2-7; 12 nucleotides agree with TRBD2. Germline-derived CDR1 and CDR2 are SEHNR and FQNEAQ (reference sequence). V was clipped by 4 bases and J by 6 bases; unmatched bases: 4. The length of the CDR3 is 14 residues.

CDR3 loop: CASSEGGADYGYTF. CDR3 DNA: TGTGCCAGTAGTGAGGGGGGCGCAGACTATGGCTACACCTTC. This chain joins TRBV19 and TRBJ1-2; weak D call: TRBD1 (6 bases). There are 14 residues in the CDR3. V lost 5 bases to trimming and J lost 3 bases, with 13 bases between them. Looked up from germline, CDR1 is LNHDA and CDR2 is SQIVND (reference sequence). Variable domain in full (rest from reference TRBV19 and TRBJ1-2): DGGITQSPKYLFRKEGQNVTLSCEQNLNHDAMYWYRQDPGQGLRLIYYSQIVNDFQKGDIAEGYSVSREKKESFPLTVTSAQKNPTAFYLCASSEGGADYGYTFGSGTRLTVV.

The chain has TRBV12-3 or TRBV12-4 and TRBJ2-3, with D maybe TRBD2 (7 bases). This CDR3 has 14 amino acids. With 8 bases removed from V and 2 bases from J, the gap between germline ends came to 14 bases. The CDR3 nucleotides read TGTGCCAGCCGTGAGGGGGGGCACACAGATACGCAGTATTTT. Translating it yields CASREGGHTDTQYF.

In the case of this clonotype: A junction end diverges from the germline sequence, so it may reflect a read error. The rearrangement uses TRBV19 and TRBJ2-3; 9 bases match TRBD1. The CDR3 runs to 15 residues. Germline assignment: CDR1 LNHDA and CDR2 SQIVND (reference sequence). The CDR3 sequence is CASRQGAGGTDTKNF. The CDR3 DNA reads as TGTGCCAGTAGACAGGGGGCCGGAGGCACAGATACGAAGAATTTT.

This chain connects TRBV29-1 to TRBJ2-7; D call uncertain. Trimming shortened V by 6 bases and J by 1 base, and 7 bases separated the two germline ends. Per germline, CDR1 SQVTM and CDR2 ANQGSEA. There are 11 residues in the CDR3. The CDR3 nucleotides read TGCAGCGTCCGGACGTCCTACGAGCAGTACTTC. This translates into CSVRTSYEQYF.

CDR3 residues: CATSRDLQVGYNEQFF. In DNA form, the CDR3 reads TGTGCCACCAGCAGAGATCTCCAGGTAGGCTACAATGAGCAGTTCTTC. The chain uses TRBV15 and TRBJ2-1; D gene ambiguous. Germline loops: CDR1 LNHNV, CDR2 YYDKDF (reference sequence). The CDR3 runs 16 residues. V dropped 0 bases and J dropped 3 bases, with 12 bases sitting between them.

This clonotype was recorded a few times. CDR3 DNA: TGTGCCAGCTCACCACTTCAGGGGAAGGGAGAGACCCAGTACTTC. This encodes CASSPLQGKGETQYF. The gene calls are TRBV18 and TRBJ2-5; perhaps TRBD1 as D (6 bases). Germline-derived CDR1 and CDR2 are KGHSH and LQKENI. This CDR3 is built from 15 residues. The V gene lost 1 base and the J gene lost 4 bases, with 13 bases spanning the gap.

The chain is built from TRBV18 and TRBJ2-7; D is perhaps TRBD1 or TRBD2 (5 bases each). CDR1 and CDR2 (germline): KGHSH, LQKENI. The CDR3 sequence is 15 residues long. V lost 6 bases and J lost 8, with 23 bases in between. The CDR3 is CASSPVASGRHKQYF. In DNA form, the CDR3 reads TGTGCCAGCTCCCCGGTGGCGTCAGGGAGACACAAGCAGTACTTC. The variable domain in full, completed from reference TRBV18 and TRBJ2-7, reads NAGVMQNPRHLVRRRGQEARLRCSPMKGHSHVYWYRQLPEEGLKFMVYLQKENIIDESGMPKERFSAEFPKEGPSILRIQQVVRGDSAAYFCASSPVASGRHKQYFGPGTRLTVT.

The V call is TRBV5-1, the J call TRBJ1-4; tentatively, D is TRBD1 (5 bases). V was pared by 3 bases and J by 8 bases, with 20 bases between. The length of the CDR3 is 16 residues. Germline-derived CDR1 and CDR2 are SGHRS and YFSETQ. The CDR3 nucleotides read TGCGCCAGCAGCTCCACCCGGACGGGCGGGGGAGAAAAACTGTTTTTT. Translated, it gives CASSSTRTGGGEKLFF.

The V and J genes are TRBV19 and TRBJ1-1, with 7 bases lining up with TRBD1. CDR3 size: 14 residues. Germline CDR1 is LNHDA and CDR2 is SQIVND (reference sequence). After removal of 5 bases from V and 0 bases from J, the junction contained 3 bases not matched to a gene. The CDR3, as DNA: TGTGCCAGTAGTCCGGGACAGATGAACACTGAAGCTTTCTTT. It codes for CASSPGQMNTEAFF.

This chain links TRBV5-6 with TRBJ2-1, with TRBD2 matching over 7 bases. The V and J ends lost 3 bases and 6 bases, in that order; junction bases with no gene match: 3. This CDR3 contains 13 residues. Germline-derived CDR1 and CDR2 are SGHDT and YYEEEE. This CDR3 reads CASSWASGNEQFF. The CDR3 bases are TGTGCCAGCAGCTGGGCTAGCGGCAATGAGCAGTTCTTC.

The chain has TRBV6-4 and TRBJ2-1, with 9 bases lining up with TRBD1. With V trimmed by 0 bases and J by 5 bases, 5 bases remained unmatched. This CDR3 has 16 amino acids. The germline CDR1 and CDR2 sequences are MRHNA and SNTAGT. The DNA for the CDR3 is TGTGCCAGCAGTGACTCGCCGGGACAGGGACACAATGAGCAGTTCTTC. It is translated as CASSDSPGQGHNEQFF.

This clonotype was seen only a few times. The rearrangement joins TRBV27 to TRBJ2-2, with D possibly matching TRBD2 (7 bases). The CDR3 contains 13 residues. Trimming cost V 5 bases and J 6 bases, with 10 bases left between them. Germline loops: CDR1 MNHEY, CDR2 SMNVEV (reference sequence). The DNA for the CDR3 is TGTGCCAGCAGTCCCGGGGGGCCCGGGGAGCTGTTTTTT. Its translation: CASSPGGPGELFF.

With regard to this clonotype: Likely a read error: the CDR3 ends without its conserved phenylalanine or tryptophan. This chain connects TRBV5-6 to TRBJ1-5, with D perhaps matching TRBD1 (5 bases). V dropped 3 bases and J dropped 0 bases, with 13 bases sitting between them. The CDR3 length is 16 residues. Germline-derived CDR1 and CDR2 are SGHDT and YYEEEE. The CDR3 DNA reads as TGTGCCAGCAGCTCCCCGACAGACCTTAGCAATCAGCCCCAGCATTCT. It encodes CASSSPTDLSNQPQHS.

This clonotype was counted only a few times. The chain combines TRBV5-1 with TRBJ2-2; 7 bases line up with TRBD2. The germline CDR1 and CDR2 sequences are SGHRS and YFSETQ. J was trimmed by 0 bases and V by 3 bases; bases with no gene match: 2. CDR3 size: 15 residues. The DNA of the CDR3 is TGCGCCAGCAGCTACAGCGGGGCGAACACCGGGGAGCTGTTTTTT. Translation: CASSYSGANTGELFF.

This chain uses TRBV29-1 with TRBJ1-1; no clear D. Per germline, CDR1 SQVTM and CDR2 ANQGSEA. V shed 4 bases and J shed 6 bases, with 15 bases lying between them. The CDR3 totals 13 residues. CDR3 region: CSVVPQAYAEAFF. The CDR3 region has the DNA TGCAGCGTTGTACCTCAGGCTTACGCTGAAGCTTTCTTT.